The clone carrying this T cell receptor beta chain was recorded a few times. What it binds is not known. This sample is drawn from a study of post-analysis software for immune sequencing data. About the research overall: Recorded disease courses covered relapsing-remitting, secondary progressive and progressive-relapsing multiple sclerosis. Some patients had no subtype annotation.

The TCR beta cDNA libraries contained unique molecular identifiers. A few hundred thousand cDNA molecules came from roughly 1 to 10 million T cells. TCRdb reprocessed the PCR reads with MiXCR, giving one entry per CDR3 protein. The data show 450,000 to 650,000 distinct CDR3 sequences, around 44% seen once. From germline, CDR1 is MDHEN and CDR2 SYDVKM. V lost 6 bases to trimming and J lost 2 bases, with 26 bases between them. The CDR3 totals 18 residues. The study, taken as a whole, reports: The F measure placed samples prepared in the same batch into strongly shared clusters. Relative to controls, patients had a few TRBV segments at higher frequency, with TRBV5-6, TRBV5-1 and TRBV20-1 among these. Patients with multiple sclerosis recorded significantly lower normalized Chao1 diversity than controls, the study found.

The chain carries TRBV28 and TRBJ2-7; the D gene is possibly TRBD1 (6 bases). Sequenced input: blood. This sequence originates from a girl aged 10 to 17 with multiple sclerosis. The CDR3 bases are TGTGCCAGCAGCTACGAAACCAAACGGCAGGGGCCAGCCTACGAGCAGTACTTC. Translating gives CASSYETKRQGPAYEQYF.